This passage covers 7 T cell receptor beta chains from one sample sequenced in a study of CXCR3-negative and CXCR3-positive naive CD8 T cells. Overall study findings and caveats: CXCR3-negative naive cells had less hydrophobic TRB CDR3s than did CXCR3-positive naive cells.

Preparation of TRB cDNA libraries relied on 5' RACE carrying UMI labels. TCRdb reanalyzed the 5' RACE reads and collapses them to one entry per CDR3 protein, without DNA. The table for this sample gives approximately 48,000 distinct CDR3 sequences. No antigens are known for them. The sequenced material came from naive CXCR3+ CD8+ T cells from blood. Indicated subset: CD45RO-CCR7+CD27+CD95- naive CD8+ T cells expressing CXCR3 (TNR3+). These receptors were collected from a human donor in good health. Some clones in this sample may be carry-over from other donors' samples.

Here the CDR3 reads CASSYRVYEQYF. The chain uses TRBV6-2 or TRBV6-3 and TRBJ2-7. Germline loops: CDR1 MNHEY, CDR2 SVGEGT. This CDR3 region has 12 residues.

The J gene is TRBJ2-7, the V gene TRBV20-1; TCRdb calls TRBD1, which cannot be checked without DNA. Germline CDR1 reads DFQATT; CDR2 reads SNEGSKA (reference sequence). The CDR3 runs to 13 residues. The CDR3 loop reads CSARDRENYEQYF.

The chain employs TRBV20-1 and TRBJ2-7. This CDR3 spans 13 amino acids. Germline V gene sequence: CDR1 DFQATT, CDR2 SNEGSKA (reference sequence). The CDR3 is CSAELGPTYEQYF.

The chain is built from TRBV27 and TRBJ2-1; lacking DNA, the TRBD2 call made by TCRdb goes unchecked. The CDR3 is 15 amino acids. CDR1 and CDR2 from the germline V gene are MNHEY and SMNVEV (reference sequence). This CDR3 is CASSLSTSGGNEQFF.

CDR3 sequence: CASSGWTSGSYEQYF. The chain links TRBV2 to TRBJ2-7; there is no DNA to check the TCRdb D call of TRBD2. This CDR3 region has 15 residues. Germline CDR1 and CDR2: SNHLY and FYNNEI.

The chain links TRBV7-9 to TRBJ2-3. Germline assignment: CDR1 SEHNR and CDR2 FQNEAQ (reference sequence). CDR3 length equals 13 residues. CDR3 amino acids: CASRATWGDTQYF.

V and J are TRBV25-1 and TRBJ1-2; TCRdb picks TRBD1, but there is no DNA to check that call. CDR3 length: 14 amino acids. Germline V gives CDR1 MGHDK, CDR2 SYGVNS. This CDR3 reads CASSWLPGGYGYTF.